What follows are 30 T cell receptor beta chains derived from one specimen sequenced in a study of cytomegalovirus exposure and HLA in healthy donors. The data were produced by immunoSEQ multiplex PCR, yet TCRdb's version contains in-frame clones alone and is incomplete. The sample lists 240,000 or so clones, around 85% occurring once. The specimen was PBMCs. The receptors derive from a woman in her twenties or thirties in good health and CMV-seropositive.

The chain joins TRBV7-9 to TRBJ2-6; D unresolved. CDR1 and CDR2 (germline): SEHNR, FQNEAQ (reference sequence). CDR3 length: 18 residues. Trimming stripped 3 bases from V and 0 bases from J, with 15 bases between. The CDR3 protein is CASSFLPQTSSGANVLTF. CDR3 sequence (DNA): TGTGCCAGCAGCTTTTTACCCCAAACGAGCTCTGGGGCCAACGTCCTGACTTTC.

The chain uses TRBV6-1 and TRBJ2-2; D perhaps matches TRBD2 (6 bases). V was pared by 1 base and J by 6 bases, with 12 bases between. The CDR3 sequence is 15 residues long. Germline V gene sequence: CDR1 MNHNS, CDR2 SASEGT. The DNA for the CDR3 is TGTGCCAGCAGTGAAGTTGGGGGGAGCCCCGGGGAGCTGTTTTTT. Translated, it gives CASSEVGGSPGELFF.

The genes are TRBV5-4 and TRBJ2-7, with 7 bases fitting TRBD1. CDR1 and CDR2 (germline): SGHNT, YYREEE (reference sequence). This CDR3 spans 14 amino acids. J was trimmed by 7 bases and V by 6 bases; bases with no gene match: 13. DNA of the CDR3: TGTGCCAGCACCCCGTTAGGGGGCAATGTGGAGCAGTACTTC. Translated: CASTPLGGNVEQYF.

This chain connects TRBV5-6 to TRBJ2-5; 9 bases match TRBD2. After removal of 0 bases from V and 5 bases from J, the junction contained 8 bases not matched to a gene. This CDR3 is 16 amino acids long. Germline-derived CDR1 and CDR2 are SGHDT and YYEEEE. The DNA for the CDR3 is TGTGCCAGCAGCTTGGGTAGCGGGGGCCTAGGGGAGACCCAGTACTTC. It codes for CASSLGSGGLGETQYF.

This clone was counted a few times. The CDR3, as DNA: TGTGCCTGGAGGCAGGGGGCGAGGTACGAGCAGTACTTC. Translation: CAWRQGARYEQYF. The chain uses TRBV30 and TRBJ2-7, with 8 nucleotides matching TRBD1. The V segment lost 3 bases and the J segment 4 bases; nucleotides outside the gene matches: 5. This CDR3 has 13 amino acids. Per germline, CDR1 GTSNPN and CDR2 SVGIG (reference sequence).

The chain carries TRBV7-9 and TRBJ2-1; D not certain. The CDR3 runs 12 residues. The V gene's germline CDR1 is SEHNR and CDR2 FQNEAQ (reference sequence). V lost 3 bases to trimming and J lost 8 bases, with 8 bases between them. CDR3 DNA sequence: TGTGCCAGCAGCTTGAGAGGCGATGAGCAGTTCTTC. Residues: CASSLRGDEQFF.

In this sample, this clone turned up once. This rearrangement joins TRBV18 to TRBJ1-4, with TRBD1 matching over 7 bases. The CDR3 has 16 residues. Germline V gene sequence: CDR1 KGHSH, CDR2 LQKENI. After removal of 3 bases from V and 8 bases from J, the junction contained 12 bases not matched to a gene. The CDR3 reads CASSPIPGQRGEKLFF. CDR3 coding DNA: TGTGCCAGCTCACCCATCCCGGGACAGCGAGGCGAAAAACTGTTTTTT.

V gene TRBV29-1 combines with J gene TRBJ1-5, with a possible D match to TRBD1 (5 bases). CDR3 length: 13 amino acids. The V end was cut by 4 bases, the J end by 1 base, with 8 bases between. Germline CDR1 reads SQVTM; CDR2 reads ANQGSEA. The CDR3 region has the DNA TGCAGCGTTGGACCAGGGAGCAATCAGCCCCAGCATTTT. This translates into CSVGPGSNQPQHF.

Turning to this clone: A read error may be the cause here, since a much bigger clone is one base away. The chain combines TRBV5-6 with TRBJ1-2; TRBD1 matches 7 bases. Trimming cost V 4 bases and J 6 bases; bases outside gene matches: 3. Germline CDR1 and CDR2: SGHDT and YYEEEE. This CDR3 comprises 12 residues. The chain's CDR3 is CASSPGQHGYTF. The CDR3 region has the DNA TGTGCCAGCAGCCCGGGACAGCATGGCTACACCTTC.

J is TRBJ1-1 and V is TRBV7-9, with D unresolved. V lost 4 bases and J 7 bases, leaving 4 bases between the germline ends. The CDR3 is 10 amino acids. From germline, CDR1 is SEHNR and CDR2 FQNEAQ (reference sequence). CDR3 bases: TGTGCCAGCAGCTCCCTTGAAGCTTTCTTT. Protein: CASSSLEAFF.

V usage is TRBV5-1 and J usage is TRBJ2-1; weak D call: TRBD1 (6 bases). Germline V gene data show CDR1 as SGHRS and CDR2 as YFSETQ. Trimming stripped 4 bases from V and 0 bases from J, with 11 bases between. The CDR3 totals 15 residues. Here the CDR3 DNA reads TGCGCCAGCAGCCCCGGACAGAGCTCCTACAATGAGCAGTTCTTC. Residues: CASSPGQSSYNEQFF.

This chain uses TRBV5-1 with TRBJ1-4; D is uncertain. Germline loops: CDR1 SGHRS, CDR2 YFSETQ. The CDR3 runs to 13 residues. V was shortened by 1 base and J by 8 bases, with 9 bases between the two germline ends. CDR3 loop: CASSLQENEKLFF. The CDR3 coding sequence is TGCGCCAGCAGCTTGCAGGAAAACGAAAAACTGTTTTTT. The full variable domain, completed using reference TRBV5-1 and TRBJ1-4, is KAGVTQTPRYLIKTRGQQVTLSCSPISGHRSVSWYQQTPGQGLQFLFEYFSETQRNKGNFPGRFSGRQFSNSRSEMNVSTLELGDSALYLCASSLQENEKLFFGSGTQLSVL.

The J gene is TRBJ2-3, the V gene TRBV6-4; the D gene is possibly TRBD2 (5 bases). V lost 5 bases and J 0 bases, leaving 15 bases between the germline ends. The CDR3 has 16 residues. Germline V gene data show CDR1 as MRHNA and CDR2 as SNTAGT. The CDR3 DNA is TGTGCCAGCAGTTCCCGTGGGAGCGGAAGCACAGATACGCAGTATTTT. Protein sequence: CASSSRGSGSTDTQYF.

The J gene is TRBJ1-2, the V gene TRBV5-6; 7 bases fit TRBD1. CDR1 and CDR2 from the germline V gene are SGHDT and YYEEEE. The length of the CDR3 is 13 residues. J gave up 8 bases and V 0 bases, and 4 bases lay outside the gene matches. The CDR3: CASSLGQGEGYTF. Written as DNA, the CDR3 is TGTGCCAGCAGCTTGGGACAGGGAGAGGGCTACACCTTC.

A word on this clone: The same CDR3 is also encoded by other DNA sequences in this sample. CDR3 sequence reads: CASSPGTGDNQPQHF. The CDR3 DNA is TGTGCCAGCAGTCCCGGGACAGGGGACAATCAGCCCCAGCATTTT. The chain employs TRBV5-4 and TRBJ1-5; 10 bases map to TRBD1. Germline V CDR1 and CDR2: SGHNT, YYREEE (reference sequence). The CDR3 has 15 residues. The J segment lost 3 bases and the V segment lost 5 bases, leaving 5 bases of the junction unmatched.

The chain recombines TRBV14 with TRBJ1-1; D perhaps matches TRBD1 (5 bases). Trimming took off 3 bases at V and 2 bases at J, with 22 bases between the two ends. From germline, CDR1 is SGHDN and CDR2 FVKESK. This CDR3 has 18 residues. For the CDR3, the DNA is TGTGCCAGCAGCCAGGAGCTAAGGGGCGGCGATCTAAACACTGAAGCTTTCTTT. It encodes CASSQELRGGDLNTEAFF.

This rearrangement joins TRBV7-6 to TRBJ2-1; TRBD2 matches 8 bases. The CDR3 totals 12 residues. Germline V gene lookup returns CDR1 SGHVS and CDR2 FNYEAQ. J was trimmed by 15 bases and V by 1 base; bases with no gene match: 5. The CDR3 loop is CASSLGTSFLFF. CDR3 nucleotide sequence: TGTGCCAGCAGCTTAGGGACTAGCTTCCTGTTCTTC.

The rearrangement joins TRBV11-2 to TRBJ1-2, with 7 bases that match TRBD1. With 2 bases clipped from V and 6 bases from J, the junction kept 12 bases outside the gene matches. Germline CDR1 reads SGHAT; CDR2 reads FQNNGV. The CDR3 extends over 16 amino acids. In nucleotides, the CDR3 is TGTGCCAGCAGCTTAAATTTTGAAGGGGGCGACAATGGCTACACCTTC. It yields the protein CASSLNFEGGDNGYTF. Filled out from reference TRBV11-2 and TRBJ1-2, the complete variable domain reads EAGVAQSPRYKIIEKRQSVAFWCNPISGHATLYWYQQILGQGPKLLIQFQNNGVVDDSQLPKDRFSAERLKGVDSTLKIQPAKLEDSAVYLCASSLNFEGGDNGYTFGSGTRLTVV.

This chain joins TRBV11-2 and TRBJ2-1; D perhaps matches TRBD1 (6 bases). Germline CDR1 and CDR2: SGHAT and FQNNGV. The CDR3 is 13 residues long. Trimming left V 3 bases short and J 4 bases short, with 7 bases between. The CDR3 DNA follows: TGTGCCAGCAGCTTTACAGGGTACAATGAGCAGTTCTTC. It codes for CASSFTGYNEQFF.

This chain connects TRBV5-1 to TRBJ2-3; 11 nucleotides align to TRBD1. The trim removed 4 bases at V and 6 bases at J, leaving 7 bases unmatched. The CDR3 consists of 15 residues. The germline V gene has CDR1 SGHRS and CDR2 YFSETQ. Written as DNA, the CDR3 is TGCGCCAGCAGCATCGGACAGGGGGCACGGGATACGCAGTATTTT. Translated, it gives CASSIGQGARDTQYF. Looking up the rest from reference TRBV5-1 and TRBJ2-3 gives the full variable domain: KAGVTQTPRYLIKTRGQQVTLSCSPISGHRSVSWYQQTPGQGLQFLFEYFSETQRNKGNFPGRFSGRQFSNSRSEMNVSTLELGDSALYLCASSIGQGARDTQYFGPGTRLTVL.

This chain connects TRBV19 to TRBJ2-5; 8 nucleotides match TRBD1. Germline values: CDR1 LNHDA, CDR2 SQIVND (reference sequence). With 5 bases clipped from V and 5 bases from J, the junction kept 13 bases outside the gene matches. This CDR3 is 16 amino acids long. This CDR3 is CASSLMPGGLMETQYF. CDR3 coding DNA: TGTGCCAGTAGTTTGATGCCAGGGGGCTTGATGGAGACCCAGTACTTC.

The chain combines TRBV19 with TRBJ1-1; D unclear. Germline V gene data show CDR1 as LNHDA and CDR2 as SQIVND (reference sequence). V lost 5 bases and J 3 bases, leaving 13 bases between the germline ends. The CDR3 contains 14 residues. CDR3 amino acids: CASSPPTVDTEAFF. The DNA of the CDR3 is TGTGCCAGTAGTCCCCCCACTGTGGACACTGAAGCTTTCTTT.

The genes are TRBV19 and TRBJ2-1; 9 positions match TRBD2. The V segment lost 4 bases and the J segment 7 bases; nucleotides outside the gene matches: 14. This CDR3 has 17 residues. Germline-derived CDR1 and CDR2 are LNHDA and SQIVND (reference sequence). CDR3 amino acids: CASSNIRGRAGWNEQFF. In DNA, the CDR3 is TGTGCCAGTAGTAATATTCGCGGGAGGGCAGGGTGGAATGAGCAGTTCTTC.

This chain links TRBV19 with TRBJ2-7; 12 bases align to TRBD2. Germline loops: CDR1 LNHDA, CDR2 SQIVND (reference sequence). CDR3 length: 14 residues. Trimming took 7 bases from V and 2 from J; bases not matched to a gene: 3. CDR3 region: CASTPSGRAYEQYF. Here the CDR3 DNA reads TGTGCCAGTACACCTAGCGGGAGGGCCTACGAGCAGTACTTC. The entire variable domain, with the rest obtained from reference TRBV19 and TRBJ2-7, is as follows: DGGITQSPKYLFRKEGQNVTLSCEQNLNHDAMYWYRQDPGQGLRLIYYSQIVNDFQKGDIAEGYSVSREKKESFPLTVTSAQKNPTAFYLCASTPSGRAYEQYFGPGTRLTVT.

The chain is built from TRBV27 and TRBJ1-2; TRBD1 matches 7 bases. With 2 bases clipped from V and 3 bases from J, the junction kept 3 bases outside the gene matches. The CDR3 runs 14 residues. Germline CDR1 and CDR2: MNHEY and SMNVEV (reference sequence). The CDR3 nucleotides read TGTGCCAGCAGTTTAGACAGGGCACACTATGGCTACACCTTC. This encodes CASSLDRAHYGYTF.

V gene TRBV2 combines with J gene TRBJ2-2, with D tentatively TRBD1 (6 bases). V was pared by 6 bases and J by 6 bases, with 14 bases between. The CDR3 has 14 amino acids. From germline, CDR1 is SNHLY and CDR2 FYNNEI. The CDR3, as DNA: TGTGCCAGCAGGCACGGACAGTTACCCGGGGAGCTGTTTTTT. Protein product: CASRHGQLPGELFF.

V usage is TRBV10-3 and J usage is TRBJ2-7; 8 positions agree with TRBD2. Germline trimming cut 6 bases from V and 4 bases from J; bases unmatched to any gene: 8. CDR3 length equals 14 residues. Per germline, CDR1 ENHRY and CDR2 SYGVKD. The CDR3 here is CAISLAGPEYEQYF. CDR3 bases: TGTGCCATCAGCTTAGCGGGACCAGAGTACGAGCAGTACTTC.

V usage is TRBV7-9 and J usage is TRBJ2-7, with 12 bases aligning to TRBD1. The CDR3 contains 15 residues. Per germline, CDR1 SEHNR and CDR2 FQNEAQ (reference sequence). Trimming at V came to 5 bases and at J to 5 bases, leaving 7 bases not matched to a gene. DNA of the CDR3: TGTGCCAGCAGCCACCCGGGACAGGGGGCGAACGAGCAGTACTTC. It specifies CASSHPGQGANEQYF.

The chain employs TRBV2 and TRBJ1-5, with 8 nucleotides matching TRBD1. V lost 6 bases and J lost 0; bases outside the gene matches: 4. This CDR3 is built from 15 residues. CDR1 and CDR2 (germline): SNHLY, FYNNEI. The CDR3 DNA is TGTGCCAGCAGGAGGGACAGGAATAGCAATCAGCCCCAGCATTTT. It encodes CASRRDRNSNQPQHF.

The chain couples TRBV6-1 to TRBJ2-5; TRBD1 is a possible D gene (5 bases). The CDR3 contains 10 residues. With 5 bases removed from V and 9 bases from J, the gap between germline ends came to 7 bases. Per the germline V gene, CDR1 is MNHNS and CDR2 is SASEGT. This chain's CDR3 is CASSLGAQYF. CDR3 bases: TGTGCCAGCAGTCTAGGGGCCCAGTACTTC.